Only one count was recorded for the clone carrying this TCR beta chain. The sample is drawn from a study of blood T cell repertoires in COVID-19. V lost 0 bases and J 2 bases, leaving 8 bases between the germline ends. The CDR3 has 15 residues. Germline lookup yields CDR1 SGHRS and CDR2 YFSETQ. Some clones are missing from TCRdb's copy, which holds only in-frame ones; the method was immunoSEQ multiplex PCR. The top ten hold about 4% of the sample, which has more than 200,000 clones, roughly 80% seen once. Sequencing was performed on peripheral blood. V usage is TRBV5-1 and J usage is TRBJ2-2; no definite D call. The TCR was taken from a woman between 40 and 50 years old with active or convalescent COVID-19. In DNA, the CDR3 is TGCGCCAGCAGCTTGGACTATACTAACACCGGGGAGCTGTTTTTT. Its translation is CASSLDYTNTGELFF.